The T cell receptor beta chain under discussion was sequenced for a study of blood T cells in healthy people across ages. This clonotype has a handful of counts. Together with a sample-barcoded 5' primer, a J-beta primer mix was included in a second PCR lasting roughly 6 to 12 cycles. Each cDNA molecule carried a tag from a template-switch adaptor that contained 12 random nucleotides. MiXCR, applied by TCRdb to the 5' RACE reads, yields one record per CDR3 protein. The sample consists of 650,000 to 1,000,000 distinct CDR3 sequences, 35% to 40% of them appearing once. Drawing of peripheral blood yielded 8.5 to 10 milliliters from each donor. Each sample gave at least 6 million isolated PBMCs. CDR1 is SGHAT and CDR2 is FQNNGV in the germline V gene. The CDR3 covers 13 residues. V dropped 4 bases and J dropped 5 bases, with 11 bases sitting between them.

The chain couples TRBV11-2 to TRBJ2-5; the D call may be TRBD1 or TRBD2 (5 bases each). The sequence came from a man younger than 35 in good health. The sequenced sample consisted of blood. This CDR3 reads CASSSNWGETQYF. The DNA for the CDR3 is TGTGCCAGCAGCTCGAATTGGGGGGAGACCCAGTACTTC.